Shown below are 10 T cell receptor beta chains from a single sample sequenced in a study of CXCR3-negative and CXCR3-positive naive CD8 T cells. With UMI labels, 5' RACE was used to prepare the TRB cDNA libraries. TCRdb re-called the 5' RACE reads and catalogs CDR3 proteins one per entry, DNA excluded. The sample table includes approximately 56,000 distinct CDR3 sequences. The sequencing input was memory CD8+ T cells from blood. The receptors here all came from a human donor in good health. Some clones in this sample may be carry-over from other donors' samples.

This sequence joins TRBV7-6 and TRBJ2-7. This CDR3 has 14 residues. Germline V CDR1 and CDR2: SGHVS, FNYEAQ. The CDR3 spells CASSPRGSTYEQYF.

The chain recombines TRBV29-1 with TRBJ2-5; TCRdb's D call, TRBD1, is unchecked because there is no DNA. This CDR3 is 13 amino acids long. Germline-derived CDR1 and CDR2 are SQVTM and ANQGSEA. CDR3 in amino acids: CSVSPGAGETQYF. Supplemented by reference TRBV29-1 and TRBJ2-5, the full variable domain reads SAVISQKPSRDICQRGTSLTIQCQVDSQVTMMFWYRQQPGQSLTLIATANQGSEATYESGFVIDKFPISRPNLTFSTLTVSNMSPEDSSIYLCSVSPGAGETQYFGPGTRLLVL.

This chain joins TRBV29-1 and TRBJ2-7; TCRdb gives TRBD1 as the D gene, but with no DNA this cannot be confirmed. In germline, CDR1 is SQVTM, CDR2 ANQGSEA. This CDR3 is 14 amino acids long. This chain's CDR3 is CSVTAPTRSYEQYF.

The chain combines TRBV29-1 with TRBJ1-2. Germline V lookup: CDR1 SQVTM, CDR2 ANQGSEA. The CDR3 covers 13 residues. CDR3: CSVRPGSNYGYTF.

The gene calls are TRBV29-1 and TRBJ1-2. The CDR3 is 14 residues long. CDR1 and CDR2 (germline): SQVTM, ANQGSEA. CDR3 sequence: CSVEISRQNYGYTF.

J is TRBJ2-1 and V is TRBV7-9; as DNA is missing, the TRBD1 call by TCRdb cannot be tested. The germline V gene encodes CDR1 SEHNR and CDR2 FQNEAQ (reference sequence). The CDR3 consists of 15 residues. This CDR3 is CASSPQGPPGLEQFF. Drawing the rest from reference TRBV7-9 and TRBJ2-1, the complete variable domain is DTGVSQNPRHKITKRGQNVTFRCDPISEHNRLYWYRQTLGQGPEFLTYFQNEAQLEKSRLLSDRFSAERPKGSFSTLEIQRTEQGDSAMYLCASSPQGPPGLEQFFGPGTRLTVL.

The chain uses TRBV7-6 and TRBJ2-1; TCRdb picks TRBD2, but there is no DNA to check that call. Germline V CDR1 and CDR2: SGHVS, FNYEAQ. The CDR3 is made up of 16 amino acids. The CDR3 region is CASSWTSGGAYNEQFF.

V is TRBV7-9 and J is TRBJ2-3; TCRdb gives TRBD1 as the D gene, but with no DNA this cannot be confirmed. Germline V gene lookup returns CDR1 SEHNR and CDR2 FQNEAQ (reference sequence). CDR3 length: 11 amino acids. The CDR3 is CASSFLTAQYF.

The chain couples TRBV15 to TRBJ1-1; TCRdb names TRBD1, which stays unverified in the absence of DNA. This CDR3 spans 18 amino acids. CDR1 LNHNV and CDR2 YYDKDF come from the germline V gene (reference sequence). The CDR3 reads CATSSVGLATRGSGEAFF.

The chain is built from TRBV29-1 and TRBJ2-1; TCRdb calls TRBD1, which cannot be checked without DNA. Germline loops: CDR1 SQVTM, CDR2 ANQGSEA. The CDR3 is 16 residues long. CDR3 region: CSGAGSGGVAHNEQFF.